This is a list of T cell receptor beta chains from one sample in a study of spatial heterogeneity in lung cancer. TCRdb processed the 5' RACE reads anew with MiXCR; each CDR3 protein has one entry. The table lists about 120,000 distinct CDR3 sequences, more than 10% of them singletons. This specimen consisted of PBMCs, obtained at follow-up. These receptors all come from a male donor with early-stage non-small cell lung cancer. CDR3s include the opening cysteine and the closing phenylalanine or tryptophan. D genes are given only for firm matches. A clone size is listed for some rows: how often the clone was seen (once, few, many), or a class if it is expanded.

J,size,D,V,DNA,CDR3
TRBJ1-1,few,TRBD1,TRBV20-1,TGCAGTGCTTCCTACGGGACAGCCCGTGGAGCTTTCTTT,CSASYGTARGAFF
TRBJ1-3,many,-,TRBV29-1,TGCAGCGTAGCGTACAGGGATGGAAACACCATATATTTT,CSVAYRDGNTIYF
TRBJ2-4,many,-,TRBV29-1,TGCAGCGTCGCCCACGGGAAGGGCATTCAGTACTTC,CSVAHGKGIQYF
TRBJ1-1,-,-,TRBV27,TGTGCCAGCAGTTGGGGTTTTGCAGCCTCGAACACTGAAGCTTTCTTT,CASSWGFAASNTEAFF
TRBJ1-2,many,-,TRBV6-5,TGTGCCAGCAGGGAGACAGCTAACTATGGCTACACCTTC,CASRETANYGYTF
TRBJ2-5,few,-,TRBV6-5,TGTGCCAGCAGTTACACCGGTGGGTTTGGTGAGACCCAGTACTTC,CASSYTGGFGETQYF
TRBJ1-3,-,-,TRBV6-2/TRBV6-3,TGTGCCAGCAGACGACAGGCTTCTGGAAACACCATATATTTT,CASRRQASGNTIYF
TRBJ1-2,many,-,TRBV18,TGTGCCAGCTCACCACCGTCCGCAGCTAACTATGGCTACACCTTC,CASSPPSAANYGYTF
TRBJ1-5,many,-,TRBV27,TGTGCCAGCAGTTTGGAAAGCAATCAGCCCCAGCATTTT,CASSLESNQPQHF
TRBJ1-5,-,-,TRBV5-5,TGTGCCAGCAGACGGGAACTAAGCAATCAGCCCCAGCATTTT,CASRRELSNQPQHF
TRBJ2-7,many,-,TRBV28,TGTGCCAGCAGTTTACTGGCCATCAACGAGCAGTACTTC,CASSLLAINEQYF
TRBJ2-5,many,TRBD2,TRBV9,TGTGCCAGCAGCGTAGATAGCGGGGGAGGTCGAGAGACCCAGTACTTC,CASSVDSGGGRETQYF
TRBJ2-1,few,TRBD1,TRBV7-2,TGTGCCAGCAGCCGGGACAGGGGGCCGGGTACCCATGAGCAGTTCTTC,CASSRDRGPGTHEQFF
TRBJ2-5,few,-,TRBV9,TGTGCCAGCAGCGCCCCGCGAGAGACCCAGTACTTC,CASSAPRETQYF
TRBJ2-1,many,TRBD2,TRBV5-1,TGCGCCAGCAGCTTGGATAGCGGGGCTTACAATGAGCAGTTCTTC,CASSLDSGAYNEQFF
TRBJ2-7,-,-,TRBV11-2,TGTGCCAGCAGCCCCACTGACGGGGCCTCCTACGAGCAGTACTTC,CASSPTDGASYEQYF
TRBJ2-1,-,-,TRBV28,TGTGCCAGCAGTTTACAGGGCTCCTACAATGAGCAGTTCTTC,CASSLQGSYNEQFF
TRBJ1-5,few,-,TRBV12-3/TRBV12-4,TGTGCCAGCAGTTTAGGGCTGAAGAATCAGCCCCAGCATTTT,CASSLGLKNQPQHF
TRBJ2-5,-,-,TRBV29-1,TGCAGCGTCAGGGATAAGGAGACCCAGTACTTC,CSVRDKETQYF
TRBJ1-6,few,-,TRBV30,TGTGCCTGGATTACCGGGGCGGGTAATTCACCCCTCCACTTT,CAWITGAGNSPLHF
TRBJ2-1,-,TRBD1,TRBV27,TGTGCCAGCAGTTTCGGGGACAGGTACAATGAGCAGTTCTTC,CASSFGDRYNEQFF
TRBJ2-7,-,-,TRBV6-2/TRBV6-3,TGTGCCAGCAGTTACCCCACCTACGAGCAGTACTTC,CASSYPTYEQYF
TRBJ2-1,-,-,TRBV20-1,TGCAGTGCTAGGTGGACCCACAATGAGCAGTTCTTC,CSARWTHNEQFF
TRBJ1-1,-,-,TRBV20-1,TGCAGTGCTAGGATGGACGATAGGGGCCCTGAAGCTTTCTTT,CSARMDDRGPEAFF
TRBJ1-5,few,-,TRBV28,TGTGCCAGCAGGGCGGGGTATCAGCCCCAGCATTTT,CASRAGYQPQHF
TRBJ1-4,-,-,TRBV18,TGTGCCAGCTCACCAGGTTTACAGATGACTACTACTAATGAAAAACTGTTTTTT,CASSPGLQMTTTNEKLFF
TRBJ2-1,many,-,TRBV15,TGTGCCACCAGCAGAGGAGGGACAGAGCAGTTCTTC,CATSRGGTEQFF
TRBJ1-1,-,-,TRBV18,TGTGCCAGCTCACCCTCAGACATCCCCCACACTGAAGCTTTCTTT,CASSPSDIPHTEAFF
TRBJ2-5,many,TRBD1,TRBV10-2,TGCGCCAGCAGTGAAGACAGGGCAAAAATTCACTTC,CASSEDRAKIHF
TRBJ1-5,many,TRBD1,TRBV10-3,TGTGCCATCAGTGCCGGGACAGACAATCAGCCCCAGCATTTT,CAISAGTDNQPQHF
TRBJ2-1,few,-,TRBV7-2,TGTGCCAGCAGCTTAGCGCGGGCAGACTACGAGCAGTTCTTC,CASSLARADYEQFF
TRBJ2-1,-,-,TRBV12-3/TRBV12-4,TGTGCCAGCAGTTTAGATACGAATGAGCAGTTCTTC,CASSLDTNEQFF
TRBJ1-1,many,-,TRBV5-1,TGCGCCAGCAGCTCCGGAAGTTTGAGCGGAAGGACGGCTGACTTT,CASSSGSLSGRTADF
TRBJ2-7,once,TRBD1,TRBV6-2/TRBV6-3,TGTGCCAGCAGTTTCCCCCCCGGCAGGGGGCGGTTTGAGCAGTACTTC,CASSFPPGRGRFEQYF
TRBJ1-6,few,TRBD1,TRBV2,TGTGCCAGCAGGGGGACAGGGAGAGTTAATTCACCCCTCCACTTT,CASRGTGRVNSPLHF
TRBJ2-3,many,-,TRBV20-1,TGCAGTGCCCCCCCGCGGCGTTTCACAGATACGCAGTATTTT,CSAPPRRFTDTQYF
TRBJ1-2,many,TRBD1,TRBV6-5,TGTGCCAGCAAAGACAGGGGGCCCAACTATGGCTACACCTTC,CASKDRGPNYGYTF
TRBJ2-1,-,-,TRBV10-3,TGTGCCATCAGTCGGACAGAAAGGAATGAGCAGTTCTTC,CAISRTERNEQFF
TRBJ1-5,few,-,TRBV6-6,TGTGCCAGCAGTTACTCTTGGCCAGGCCAAGACCTCTATAGCAATCAGCCCCAGCATTTT,CASSYSWPGQDLYSNQPQHF
TRBJ2-3,-,-,TRBV19,TGTGCCAGTAACACAGGAGATACGCAGTATTTT,CASNTGDTQYF
TRBJ2-3,few,TRBD2,TRBV20-1,TGCAGTGCTTCGGGGGGGATAGCGGGGACCACAGATACGCAGTATTTT,CSASGGIAGTTDTQYF
TRBJ2-3,many,-,TRBV25-1,TGTGCCAGCAGTCATGCAGGGATTTACACAGATACGCAGTATTTT,CASSHAGIYTDTQYF
TRBJ1-1,once,-,TRBV7-9,TGTGCCAGCAGCTTGGCCGGGAGAGCTTTATCAGTGAACACTGAAGCTTTCTTT,CASSLAGRALSVNTEAFF
TRBJ1-1,many,-,TRBV10-3,TGTGCCATCAGTGCGTCTCGGGGGAAGGCAAGTGAAGCTTTCTTT,CAISASRGKASEAFF
TRBJ2-1,few,-,TRBV29-1,TGCAGCGTTGGGAGGTGGAATGAGCAGTTCTTC,CSVGRWNEQFF
TRBJ1-5,-,-,TRBV24-1,TGTGCCACCAGCATAACAGGGCGTAATCAGCCCCAGCATTTT,CATSITGRNQPQHF
TRBJ2-3,-,-,TRBV30,TGTGCCTGGAGTCTTGACAGAACTAGCACAGATACGCAGTATTTT,CAWSLDRTSTDTQYF
TRBJ2-3,many,-,TRBV10-3,TGTGCCATCAGCCGGGATGGCGAGGATACGCAGTATTTT,CAISRDGEDTQYF